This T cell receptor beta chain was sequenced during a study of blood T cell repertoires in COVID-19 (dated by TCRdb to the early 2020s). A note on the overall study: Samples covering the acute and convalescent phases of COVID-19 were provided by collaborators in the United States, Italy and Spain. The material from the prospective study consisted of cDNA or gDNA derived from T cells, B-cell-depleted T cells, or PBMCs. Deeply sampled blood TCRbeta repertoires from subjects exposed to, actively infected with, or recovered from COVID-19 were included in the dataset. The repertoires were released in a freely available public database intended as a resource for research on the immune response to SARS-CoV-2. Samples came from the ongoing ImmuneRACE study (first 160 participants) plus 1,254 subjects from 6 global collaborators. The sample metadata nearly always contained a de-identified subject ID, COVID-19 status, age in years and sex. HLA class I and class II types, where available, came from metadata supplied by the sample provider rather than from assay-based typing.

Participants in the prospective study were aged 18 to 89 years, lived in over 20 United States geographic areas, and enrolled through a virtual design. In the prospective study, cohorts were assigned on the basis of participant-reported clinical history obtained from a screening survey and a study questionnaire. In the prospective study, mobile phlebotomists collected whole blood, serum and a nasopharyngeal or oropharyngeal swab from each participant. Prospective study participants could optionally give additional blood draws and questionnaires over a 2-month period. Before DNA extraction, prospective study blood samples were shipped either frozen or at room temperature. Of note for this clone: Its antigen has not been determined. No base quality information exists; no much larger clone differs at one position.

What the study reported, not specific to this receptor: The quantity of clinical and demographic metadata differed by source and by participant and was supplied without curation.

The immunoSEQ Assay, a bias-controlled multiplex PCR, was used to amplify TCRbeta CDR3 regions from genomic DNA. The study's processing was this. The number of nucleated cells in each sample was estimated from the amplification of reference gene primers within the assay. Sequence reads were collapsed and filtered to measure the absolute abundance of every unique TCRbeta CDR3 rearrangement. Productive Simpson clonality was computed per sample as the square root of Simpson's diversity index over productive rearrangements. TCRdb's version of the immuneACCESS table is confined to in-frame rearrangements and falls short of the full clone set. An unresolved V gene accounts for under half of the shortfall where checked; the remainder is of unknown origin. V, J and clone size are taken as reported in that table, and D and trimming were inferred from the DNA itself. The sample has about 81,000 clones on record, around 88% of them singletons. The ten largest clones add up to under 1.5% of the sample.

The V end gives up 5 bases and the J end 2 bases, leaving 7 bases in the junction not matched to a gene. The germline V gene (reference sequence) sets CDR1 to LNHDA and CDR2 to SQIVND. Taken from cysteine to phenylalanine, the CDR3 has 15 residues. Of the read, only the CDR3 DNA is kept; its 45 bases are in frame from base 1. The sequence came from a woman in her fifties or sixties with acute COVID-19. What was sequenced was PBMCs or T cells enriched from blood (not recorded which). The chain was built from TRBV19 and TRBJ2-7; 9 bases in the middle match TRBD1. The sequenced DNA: TGTGCCAGTAGTCCCCGGGACAGGGCCACCTACGAGCAGTACTTC. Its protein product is CASSPRDRATYEQYF.